Sequencing of this T cell receptor beta chain was carried out in a study of blood T cell repertoires in COVID-19 (dated by TCRdb to 2020 to 2022). Looking at the study overall: Samples from collaborators originated in the United States, Italy and Spain and spanned both the acute and convalescent phases of COVID-19. The repertoires were made available in a free public database intended to serve as a resource for research on the immune response to SARS-CoV-2. A de-identified subject ID, COVID-19 status, age in years and sex were almost always included in the sample metadata. The material from the prospective study consisted of cDNA or gDNA derived from T cells, B-cell-depleted T cells, or PBMCs. The samples were drawn from two sources: the first 160 participants of the ongoing ImmuneRACE study, and over 950 subjects contributed by 6 global collaborators. Where available, HLA class I and class II types were obtained from metadata supplied by the sample provider rather than from assay-based typing. Deeply sampled blood TCRbeta repertoires from subjects exposed to, actively infected with, or recovered from COVID-19 were included in the dataset. Overall study results and their limits: The quantity of clinical and demographic metadata differed by source and by participant and was supplied without curation.

At one collaborating source in Seattle, patients were enrolled during active infection and were followed longitudinally through the course of disease. Each collaborating institution followed its own protocols to collect whole blood in K2EDTA tubes. For TCRbeta analysis, collaborator samples were shipped as frozen whole blood, as isolated PBMCs, or as DNA extracted from either sample type. TCRbeta CDR3 regions were amplified from genomic DNA by means of the immunoSEQ Assay, a bias-controlled multiplex PCR. In the paper's pipeline: Nucleated cell counts per sample were estimated from amplification of reference gene primers within the assay. To quantify the absolute abundance of each unique TCRbeta CDR3 rearrangement, sequence reads were collapsed and filtered. For each sample, productive Simpson clonality was calculated by taking the square root of Simpson's diversity index across productive rearrangements. Held by TCRdb, this immuneACCESS table contains in-frame sequences only and omits some clones. Under half of the omission traces to an unresolved V gene where checked; the cause of the rest is unknown. The V and J calls and clone size come from that table; D and trimming were worked out from the DNA. The sample table holds roughly 200,000 clones, of which about four fifths were seen once. Together, the top ten hold about 10% of the sample.

From cysteine to phenylalanine, the CDR3 is 14 amino acids long. The CDR3 DNA has 42 bases and is translated from base 1. The germline V gene yields SGDLS for CDR1 and YYNGEE for CDR2. For this chain, trimming is 0 bases at the V end and 4 bases at the J end, and the number of junction bases without a gene match is 2. Of note for this clone: Its cognate antigen has yet to be identified. It has no much larger one-base neighbor in the sample; base qualities were not kept.

Rearrangement joined TRBV9 to TRBJ2-5; 8 central bases correspond to TRBD1. The TCR comes from a woman aged 35 to 49 with COVID-19, enrolled during active disease. Material for sequencing was peripheral blood. The sequence in DNA is TGTGCCAGCAGCGTAGGACAGGGGCCAGAGACCCAGTACTTC. The encoded protein is CASSVGQGPETQYF.